The clone carrying this TCR beta chain was counted only a few times. Its antigen is still unknown. Primers used in a second PCR of about 6 to 12 cycles were a sample-barcoded 5' primer and a J-beta primer mix. Each cDNA molecule received a tag from a template-switch adaptor that had 12 random nucleotides. A minimum of 2.5 million CDR3-containing paired-end reads was obtained for each sample. TCRdb analysed the 5' RACE reads with MiXCR anew, one entry per CDR3 protein. The repertoire includes some 1,800,000 distinct CDR3 sequences, around 42% of them detected once, and more than 20% sits in the top ten. The CDR3 runs 16 residues. V was clipped by 2 bases and J by 4 bases; unmatched bases: 8. Per the germline V gene, CDR1 is MNHNS and CDR2 is SASEGT. This sample is part of a study of blood T cells in healthy people across ages. Study-level background: Template switching recovered approximately one barcoded beta molecule for every two T cells. Regarding the study as a whole: It was not possible, with unsorted PBMCs, to conclusively compare naive and antigen-experienced cells.

The clonotype was recovered from a human donor in good health. Sequencing input: blood. The J gene is TRBJ2-5, the V gene TRBV6-1; TRBD2 matches at 9 bases. The CDR3 loop reads CASSEFGGGASETQYF. As DNA, the CDR3 is TGTGCCAGCAGTGAATTTGGCGGGGGGGCCTCAGAGACCCAGTACTTC.